The TCR beta chain under discussion was sequenced for a study of Ad26.COV2.S vaccination and SARS-CoV-2 variants. This table comes from immunoSEQ multiplex PCR, and its TCRdb copy is limited to in-frame clones, with some not included. The table includes around 400,000 clones, around 82% detected once. As to treatment: some 20 received Ad26.COV2.S at low or high dose, single or two shots; 5 received placebo; per-sample allocation not given. Day 63 following the first vaccine or placebo injection was when the samples were taken. The TCR originated in a person between 18 and 60 years old who received the Ad26.COV2.S COVID-19 vaccine or a placebo. The sequencing here drew on peripheral blood, taken in a trial of Ad26.COV2.S vaccine versus placebo.

The CDR3 loop reads CASSTGQGALDEQFF. For the CDR3, the DNA is TGTGCCAGCAGCACGGGACAGGGGGCGTTGGATGAGCAGTTCTTC. J is TRBJ2-1 and V is TRBV7-9, with 12 nucleotides matching TRBD1. V lost 5 bases to trimming and J lost 8 bases; unmatched junction nucleotides: 7. Germline V gene data show CDR1 as SEHNR and CDR2 as FQNEAQ (reference sequence). The length of the CDR3 is 15 residues.